This TCR beta chain stems from a study of blood T cell repertoires in COVID-19. Whole-study context: Material from acute and convalescent COVID-19 was sourced from the United States, Italy and Spain. Sources were T cells, B-cell-depleted T cells, or PBMCs; the material itself was cDNA or gDNA.

This CDR3 is 16 amino acids long. Germline V gene sequence: CDR1 SGHVS, CDR2 FNYEAQ. V lost 5 bases to trimming and J lost 5 bases; unmatched junction nucleotides: 9. Per the authors' pipeline: Reference gene primers were amplified, and this amplification served to estimate nucleated cell counts. Libraries were prepared by immunoSEQ multiplex PCR; TCRdb keeps only in-frame clonotypes and omits some of them. V and J calls and clone size come straight from that table; D and trimming were deduced from the DNA. The table includes 260,000 or so clones, 65% to 90% detected once. The V call is TRBV7-6, the J call TRBJ1-2; 12 positions agree with TRBD1. The TCR originated in an older woman with acute or convalescent COVID-19. Material for sequencing was peripheral blood. The CDR3 DNA reads as TGTGCCAGCAGCCCCGGGGGACAGGGGGCAGGATATGGCTACACCTTC. It encodes CASSPGGQGAGYGYTF.